Following are 31 T cell receptor beta chains from one sample sequenced in a study of blood T cell repertoires in COVID-19. Method: immunoSEQ multiplex PCR; TCRdb's copy keeps in-frame clones and lacks some. In the table there are 250,000 to 350,000 clones, around 90% of which are singletons. The sequenced sample consisted of PBMCs or T cells enriched from blood (not recorded which). These receptors were taken from a woman aged 55-70 years in a cohort exposed to, infected with or recovered from COVID-19 (not recorded which).

The genes are TRBV14 and TRBJ2-7; 12 nucleotides agree with TRBD2. CDR3 length: 18 residues. CDR1 is SGHDN and CDR2 is FVKESK in the germline V gene. The V segment lost 3 bases and the J segment 0 bases; nucleotides outside the gene matches: 9. CDR3 amino acids: CASSQGDWTSGISYEQYF. DNA for the CDR3: TGTGCCAGCAGCCAGGGTGACTGGACTAGCGGGATCTCCTACGAGCAGTACTTC.

CDR3 DNA sequence: TGTGCCAGCAGCTTAGACCCAGGGGGCACTGAAGCTTTCTTT. This encodes CASSLDPGGTEAFF. This chain connects TRBV11-2 to TRBJ1-1; 7 bases agree with TRBD1. CDR3 length equals 14 residues. Germline CDR1 is SGHAT and CDR2 is FQNNGV. J lost 4 bases, V lost 0 bases, and 2 bases had no gene match.

This clone was recorded once. The chain combines TRBV6-5 with TRBJ2-7; tentatively, D is TRBD2 (5 bases). The germline CDR1 and CDR2 sequences are MNHEY and SVGAGI. Deletions cut 6 bases from V and 4 bases from J, with 16 bases between. The CDR3 is 14 amino acids. The CDR3 DNA reads as TGTGCCAGCAGCAATACCGGGATCCCTTACGAGCAGTACTTC. Its translation is CASSNTGIPYEQYF.

The chain joins TRBV28 to TRBJ1-1; D possibly corresponds to TRBD1 (6 bases). CDR3 size: 11 residues. Trimming cost V 6 bases and J 10 bases, with 12 bases left between them. Germline V gene sequence: CDR1 MDHEN, CDR2 SYDVKM. DNA for the CDR3: TGTGCCAGCAGCCTACAGGGAGCAGCTTTCTTT. It codes for CASSLQGAAFF.

The chain carries TRBV19 and TRBJ1-2; the D gene is possibly TRBD1 (5 bases). V lost 3 bases and J 4 bases, leaving 6 bases between the germline ends. From germline, CDR1 is LNHDA and CDR2 SQIVND (reference sequence). The CDR3 contains 12 residues. The CDR3 region is CASSIQGYGYTF. DNA of the CDR3: TGTGCCAGTAGTATTCAGGGCTATGGCTACACCTTC.

The chain has TRBV28 and TRBJ2-3; TRBD2 aligns across 12 bases. The CDR3 loop spans 14 amino acids. V shed 7 bases and J 5 bases; nucleotides not matched to a gene: 4. The germline V gene encodes CDR1 MDHEN and CDR2 SYDVKM. CDR3 sequence reads: CASTSGRAGDTQYF. CDR3 nucleotides: TGTGCCAGCACTAGCGGGAGGGCGGGAGATACGCAGTATTTT.

This sequence joins TRBV2 and TRBJ2-6; maybe TRBD1 (6 bases). Germline CDR1 is SNHLY and CDR2 is FYNNEI. This CDR3 has 18 residues. V was cut by 3 bases and J by 0 bases, with 15 bases left in between. For the CDR3, the DNA is TGTGCCAGCAGTGAGAACAGGGTAACCTCCTCTGGGGCCAACGTCCTGACTTTC. As protein: CASSENRVTSSGANVLTF.

The rearrangement joins TRBV4-2 to TRBJ2-6; 10 nucleotides agree with TRBD2. V shed 4 bases, J shed 0 bases, and the junction held 9 bases outside the gene matches. The CDR3 consists of 19 residues. Germline CDR1 LGHNA, CDR2 YNFKEQ. The CDR3 loop reads CASSPSLLAGSSGANVLTF. CDR3 nucleotides: TGTGCCAGCAGCCCCTCCCTACTAGCGGGAAGCTCTGGGGCCAACGTCCTGACTTTC.

This rearrangement joins TRBV3-1 (or the pseudogene TRBV3-2) to TRBJ1-5, with D possibly matching TRBD1 (6 bases). CDR1 LGHDT and CDR2 YNNKEL come from the germline V gene (reference sequence). The CDR3 covers 14 residues. V was pared by 3 bases and J by 7 bases, with 13 bases between. The chain's CDR3 is CASSQGGGLQPQHF. The CDR3 nucleotides are TGTGCCAGCAGCCAGGGGGGGGGCTTGCAGCCCCAGCATTTT.

This chain links TRBV2 with TRBJ2-1; 7 bases agree with TRBD2. V lost 6 bases to trimming and J lost 0 bases; unmatched junction nucleotides: 8. The germline gives CDR1 SNHLY, CDR2 FYNNEI. CDR3 length: 16 residues. CDR3 region: CASRASGRSSYNEQFF. CDR3 coding DNA: TGTGCCAGCAGGGCTAGCGGCCGAAGCTCCTACAATGAGCAGTTCTTC.

The chain couples TRBV3-1 (or the pseudogene TRBV3-2) to TRBJ2-3; 8 nucleotides line up with TRBD2. Germline trimming cut 3 bases from V and 3 bases from J; bases unmatched to any gene: 5. The CDR3 is made up of 15 amino acids. Per germline, CDR1 LGHDT and CDR2 YNNKEL (reference sequence). CDR3 sequence reads: CASSQGTRMTDTQYF. Written as DNA, the CDR3 is TGTGCCAGCAGCCAGGGGACTAGAATGACAGATACGCAGTATTTT.

V and J are TRBV28 and TRBJ1-5; 10 positions agree with TRBD1. Germline V gene lookup returns CDR1 MDHEN and CDR2 SYDVKM. After removal of 5 bases from V and 3 bases from J, the junction contained 4 bases not matched to a gene. This CDR3 has 15 residues. In DNA form, the CDR3 reads TGTGCCAGCAGTGAGACAGGGGGCGTCAATCAGCCCCAGCATTTT. It encodes CASSETGGVNQPQHF.

V gene TRBV30 combines with J gene TRBJ2-7, with TRBD2 identical over 13 bases. J was trimmed by 2 bases and V by 5 bases; bases with no gene match: 6. The CDR3 spans 15 residues. Germline V gene lookup returns CDR1 GTSNPN and CDR2 SVGIG (reference sequence). For the CDR3, the DNA is TGTGCCTGGCAACTAGCGGGAGGGCCTGCCTACGAGCAGTACTTC. Its protein is CAWQLAGGPAYEQYF. The whole variable domain, filled in from reference TRBV30 and TRBJ2-7, reads SQTIHQWPATLVQPVGSPLSLECTVEGTSNPNLYWYRQAAGRGLQLLFYSVGIGQISSEVPQNLSASRPQDRQFILSSKKLLLSDSGFYLCAWQLAGGPAYEQYFGPGTRLTVT.

The DNA of the CDR3 is TGTGCCAGCAACTGGGGGGGTACAGATACGCAGTATTTT. This encodes CASNWGGTDTQYF. This chain connects TRBV6-5 to TRBJ2-3; TRBD2 matches 7 bases. The CDR3 covers 13 residues. Trimming cost V 7 bases and J 3 bases; bases outside gene matches: 4. Germline values: CDR1 MNHEY, CDR2 SVGAGI.

The chain is built from TRBV5-1 and TRBJ2-1; TRBD2 matches at 8 bases. Germline V gene lookup returns CDR1 SGHRS and CDR2 YFSETQ. V gave up 3 bases and J gave up 5 bases; unmatched junction bases: 7. This CDR3 is 15 amino acids long. The CDR3 sequence: CASSSPGLVDNEQFF. In nucleotides, the CDR3 is TGCGCCAGCAGCTCACCGGGACTAGTAGACAATGAGCAGTTCTTC.

The chain is built from TRBV2 and TRBJ1-5, with D unclear. Germline V gives CDR1 SNHLY, CDR2 FYNNEI. The germline V and J ends were trimmed by 4 bases and 0 bases, with 10 bases remaining between them. This CDR3 is built from 15 residues. The CDR3 reads CASSGAWNSNQPQHF. CDR3 nucleotides: TGTGCCAGCAGTGGGGCGTGGAATAGCAATCAGCCCCAGCATTTT.

This chain's CDR3 is CASSFTSSSTDTQYF. CDR3 bases: TGTGCCAGCAGCTTTACTAGCAGTAGCACAGATACGCAGTATTTT. The V call is TRBV5-4, the J call TRBJ2-3; TRBD2 might be the D (6 bases). Germline V gives CDR1 SGHNT, CDR2 YYREEE (reference sequence). With 2 bases removed from V and 0 bases from J, the gap between germline ends came to 10 bases. The CDR3 runs to 15 residues. Together with reference TRBV5-4 and TRBJ2-3, the CDR3 gives the full variable domain: ETGVTQSPTHLIKTRGQQVTLRCSSQSGHNTVSWYQQALGQGPQFIFQYYREEENGRGNFPPRFSGLQFPNYSSELNVNALELDDSALYLCASSFTSSSTDTQYFGPGTRLTVL.

CDR3 sequence reads: CASRGVWQETQYF. The CDR3 nucleotides read TGTGCCAGCAGGGGAGTTTGGCAAGAGACCCAGTACTTC. This sequence joins TRBV2 and TRBJ2-5; a weak D match, TRBD2 (5 bases). The CDR3 totals 13 residues. CDR1 is SNHLY and CDR2 is FYNNEI in the germline V gene. V was clipped by 6 bases and J by 2 bases, with 10 bases between them.

The chain recombines TRBV9 with TRBJ1-4, with a tentative D call TRBD1 (6 bases). Trimming took off 4 bases at V and 6 bases at J, with 19 bases between the two ends. CDR1 is SGDLS, CDR2 YYNGEE, per germline. The CDR3 loop spans 16 amino acids. The chain's CDR3 is CASSPTTGMGHEKLFF. The DNA of the CDR3 is TGTGCCAGCAGCCCCACCACAGGGATGGGGCATGAAAAACTGTTTTTT.

This clone has a single count. The V gene is TRBV3-1 (or the pseudogene TRBV3-2), the J gene TRBJ2-3; maybe TRBD1 (6 bases). V was pared by 6 bases and J by 7 bases, with 14 bases between. The CDR3 length is 13 residues. Germline CDR1 and CDR2: LGHDT and YNNKEL (reference sequence). DNA for the CDR3: TGTGCCAGCAGTAACAGGGACCCGAATACGCAGTATTTT. Residues: CASSNRDPNTQYF.

The J gene is TRBJ1-4, the V gene TRBV28; 12 nucleotides agree with TRBD1. The CDR3 has 15 amino acids. The germline V gene encodes CDR1 MDHEN and CDR2 SYDVKM. Germline trimming cut 6 bases from V and 10 bases from J; bases unmatched to any gene: 9. The CDR3 loop reads CASSPVGTGGGKLFF. The CDR3 nucleotides are TGTGCCAGCAGCCCAGTCGGGACAGGGGGCGGAAAACTGTTTTTT.

This chain connects TRBV6-5 to TRBJ1-4, with D possibly TRBD1 on 5 matching bases. This CDR3 region has 14 residues. Germline assignment: CDR1 MNHEY and CDR2 SVGAGI. V was cut by 6 bases and J by 3 bases, with 11 bases left in between. The CDR3 reads CASRAGMANEKLFF. CDR3 coding DNA: TGTGCCAGCAGAGCAGGGATGGCTAATGAAAAACTGTTTTTT.

The chain couples TRBV19 to TRBJ2-7; 10 bases line up with TRBD1. The germline CDR1 and CDR2 sequences are LNHDA and SQIVND (reference sequence). The J segment lost 6 bases and the V segment lost 4 bases, leaving 12 bases of the junction unmatched. This CDR3 contains 16 residues. This chain's CDR3 is CASSTYGTGVLGEQYF. The CDR3 DNA reads as TGTGCCAGTAGTACGTACGGGACAGGGGTCCTTGGCGAGCAGTACTTC. The variable domain in full, completed from reference TRBV19 and TRBJ2-7, reads DGGITQSPKYLFRKEGQNVTLSCEQNLNHDAMYWYRQDPGQGLRLIYYSQIVNDFQKGDIAEGYSVSREKKESFPLTVTSAQKNPTAFYLCASSTYGTGVLGEQYFGPGTRLTVT.

The V and J genes are TRBV7-2 and TRBJ1-5; D remains unclear. Trimming took off 2 bases at V and 2 bases at J, with 7 bases between the two ends. This CDR3 comprises 14 residues. Germline lookup yields CDR1 SGHTA and CDR2 FQGNSA. The CDR3 bases are TGTGCCAGCAGCTTATGGGGAGGCAATCAGCCCCAGCATTTT. Amino acids: CASSLWGGNQPQHF.

The chain recombines TRBV7-8 with TRBJ2-1, with 8 positions matching TRBD2. Germline-derived CDR1 and CDR2 are SGHVS and FQNEAQ. Trimming at V came to 6 bases and at J to 7 bases, leaving 2 bases not matched to a gene. The CDR3 contains 12 residues. CDR3 loop: CASRRGANEQFF. CDR3 bases: TGTGCCAGCAGGCGGGGGGCGAATGAGCAGTTCTTC.

The chain uses TRBV18 and TRBJ1-6; D possibly corresponds to TRBD1 (5 bases). V was shortened by 3 bases and J by 7 bases, with 13 bases between the two germline ends. Germline V gene sequence: CDR1 KGHSH, CDR2 LQKENI. There are 15 residues in the CDR3. Here the CDR3 DNA reads TGTGCCAGCTCACCTCGGACAAATATAAATTCACCCCTCCACTTT. Translated: CASSPRTNINSPLHF.

The genes are TRBV11-2 and TRBJ1-5; D is unclear. The germline V gene has CDR1 SGHAT and CDR2 FQNNGV. V was pared by 1 base and J by 7 bases, with 11 bases between. The CDR3 is 14 amino acids. The CDR3 DNA is TGTGCCAGCAGCTTAGGCGGCGCGGGACAGCCCCAGCATTTT. The encoded protein is CASSLGGAGQPQHF.

This clone was seen a few times. The chain carries TRBV4-3 and TRBJ2-7; D is uncertain. Per the germline V gene, CDR1 is LGHNA and CDR2 is YSLEER. Trimming removed 3 bases at V and 0 bases at J, with 12 bases between. The CDR3 is 15 residues long. Here the CDR3 DNA reads TGCGCCAGCAGCCAGTCACAAACCAGCTCCTACGAGCAGTACTTC. This encodes CASSQSQTSSYEQYF.

The chain links TRBV7-2 to TRBJ2-3; no clear D. The CDR3 extends over 13 amino acids. Deletions cut 0 bases from V and 4 bases from J, with 5 bases between. The germline V gene encodes CDR1 SGHTA and CDR2 FQGNSA. The CDR3 DNA reads as TGTGCCAGCAGCTTAGCGCTAGCAGATACGCAGTATTTT. This gives the protein CASSLALADTQYF.

CDR3 sequence: CASSLFPTSGSDGEQYF. DNA for the CDR3: TGTGCCAGCAGTTTATTTCCGACTAGCGGGAGTGACGGCGAGCAGTACTTC. The J gene is TRBJ2-7, the V gene TRBV28; 12 positions match TRBD2. The length of the CDR3 is 17 residues. The trim removed 1 base at V and 6 bases at J, leaving 10 bases unmatched. In germline, CDR1 is MDHEN, CDR2 SYDVKM. Supplemented by reference TRBV28 and TRBJ2-7, the full variable domain reads DVKVTQSSRYLVKRTGEKVFLECVQDMDHENMFWYRQDPGLGLRLIYFSYDVKMKEKGDIPEGYSVSREKKERFSLILESASTNQTSMYLCASSLFPTSGSDGEQYFGPGTRLTVT.

The V and J genes are TRBV30 and TRBJ1-1; no definite D call. Germline CDR1 is GTSNPN and CDR2 is SVGIG (reference sequence). The CDR3 covers 13 residues. V was pared by 3 bases and J by 1 base, with 9 bases between. CDR3: CAWSWQANTEAFF. In nucleotides, the CDR3 is TGTGCCTGGAGCTGGCAGGCGAACACTGAAGCTTTCTTT. The full variable domain, in which reference TRBV30 and TRBJ1-1 provide the parts outside the CDR3, is SQTIHQWPATLVQPVGSPLSLECTVEGTSNPNLYWYRQAAGRGLQLLFYSVGIGQISSEVPQNLSASRPQDRQFILSSKKLLLSDSGFYLCAWSWQANTEAFFGQGTRLTVV.